The clone carrying this T cell receptor beta chain was recorded a few times. What it binds is unknown. The germline CDR1 and CDR2 sequences are LNHDA and SQIVND (reference sequence). CDR3 length: 12 residues. Deletions cut 3 bases from V and 2 bases from J, with 4 bases between. The sample comes from a study of T cell repertoires in cytomegalovirus infection. Overall study: Use of recently identified HLA-C-restricted and well-studied HLA-B-restricted CMV epitopes was part of the study.

TCRdb re-derived calls from the reads in MiXCR, one entry per CDR3 protein. The table lists 350,000 to 400,000 distinct CDR3 sequences, 34% of them singletons, with 13% in the top ten. This TCR was sampled from a human donor in good health (CMV status not recorded). Some clones in this sample may be carry-over from other donors' samples. The source material was cultured PBMCs, sampled from culture after CMV antigen stimulation. The V gene is TRBV19, the J gene TRBJ1-2; D unresolved. This chain's CDR3 is CASSILNYGYTF. In DNA, the CDR3 is TGTGCCAGTAGTATTTTAAACTATGGCTACACCTTC.